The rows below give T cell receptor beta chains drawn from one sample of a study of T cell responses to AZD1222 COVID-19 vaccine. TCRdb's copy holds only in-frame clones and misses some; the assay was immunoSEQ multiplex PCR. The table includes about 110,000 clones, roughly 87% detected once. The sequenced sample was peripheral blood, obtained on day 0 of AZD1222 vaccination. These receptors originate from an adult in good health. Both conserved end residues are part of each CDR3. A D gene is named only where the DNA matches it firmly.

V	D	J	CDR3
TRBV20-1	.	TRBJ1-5	CSASWRYESSNQPQHF
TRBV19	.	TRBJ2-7	CASSIQGRIYEQYF
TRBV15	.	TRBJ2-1	CATSRAGSGPNNEQFF
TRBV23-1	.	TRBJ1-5	CASSQSGDSNQPQHF
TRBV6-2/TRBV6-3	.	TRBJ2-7	CASSSLGFKYF
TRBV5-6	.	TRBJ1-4	CASSSRGQGNEKLFF
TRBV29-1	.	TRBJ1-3	CSVTDSGNTIYF
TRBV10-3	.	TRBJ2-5	CAIRSGQQETQYF
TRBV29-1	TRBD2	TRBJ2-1	CSVVRETYNEQFF
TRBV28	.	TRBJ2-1	CASNSVGEVEQFF
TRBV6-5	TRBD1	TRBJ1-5	CASSAFRGPNQPQHF
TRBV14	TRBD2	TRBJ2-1	CASSQAGSGSDEQFF
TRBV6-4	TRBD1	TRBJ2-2	CASSRDRGTGELFF
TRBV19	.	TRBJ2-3	CASRDTDTQYF
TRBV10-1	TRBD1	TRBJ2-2	CASSEQGTGELFF
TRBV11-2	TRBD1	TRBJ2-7	CASSLGQGVTYEQYF
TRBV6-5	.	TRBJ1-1	CASSRYFTLGTEAFF
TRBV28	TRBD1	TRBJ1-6	CASSPPTGWDSYNSPLHF
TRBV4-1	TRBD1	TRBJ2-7	CASSQDRGQPYEQYF
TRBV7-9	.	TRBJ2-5	CASSLSQGPPWERTQYF
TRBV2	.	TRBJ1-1	CASSELTGIYLEAFF
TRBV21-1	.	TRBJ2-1	CASSKGHEQFF
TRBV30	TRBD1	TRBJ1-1	CAWTPGGALAFF
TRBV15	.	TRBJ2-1	CATSRGAAYNEQFF
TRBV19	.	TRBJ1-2	CASSAREREGYTF